The clone carrying this T cell receptor (beta chain) was observed many times. Its antigen is unidentified. This specimen comes from a study of T cells in Graves' hyperthyroidism and ophthalmopathy. Germline lookup yields CDR1 DFQATT and CDR2 SNEGSKA (reference sequence). The CDR3 length is 15 residues. V was shortened by 5 bases and J by 6 bases, with 20 bases between the two germline ends. There were TCR beta CDR3 regions amplified from RNA transcripts. The HTBI primer set was used in a first-round RT-PCR of the TCR CDR3. TCRdb itself ran the multiplex PCR reads through MiXCR, one entry per CDR3 protein. In the table there are roughly 290,000 distinct CDR3 sequences, over 15% of which are singletons. Among ophthalmopathy patients, the Clinical Activity Score reached at least 3, the NOSPECS grade reached at least 4, and duration remained under 3 months. Diagnostic decisions used clinical symptoms, serum thyroxine and TRAb, thyroid ultrasound and orbital computed tomography.

Study-level points and caveats: Ophthalmopathy was model-predicted a median approximately six months pre-onset. A 13 V-J model separated ophthalmopathy from stable hyperthyroidism.

The origin of this receptor is a woman between 55 and 75 years old with Graves' ophthalmopathy. Material for sequencing was blood. The chain has TRBV20-1 and TRBJ1-5; tentative D call: TRBD1 (5 bases). The CDR3 DNA reads TGCAGTGCTCGCCTTTGGGACCCAGCGCCTCAGCCCCAGCATTTT. It yields the protein CSARLWDPAPQPQHF.